Below are 22 T cell receptor beta chains sequenced from a single sample in a study of persistence of HIV-infected CD4 T cells. The stimulus was an HIV-1 Gag 15-mer peptide pool, 0.85 to 1 ug/peptide/mL. Responding CD4+ T cells were sorted by upregulation of both CD40 ligand and CD69. These receptors have no known antigen. The immunoSEQ assay was version 4, run in survey mode. TCRdb's copy holds only in-frame clones and misses some; the assay was immunoSEQ multiplex PCR. Among under 40,000 clones, 70% were seen once, and the ten largest hold about 1.5%. Here the sequenced sample was CD4+ T cells sorted from PBMCs after roughly 18-hour stimulation, taken from a patient who received antiretroviral therapy. The receptors shown here come from an adult man with HIV who was CMV-seropositive.

This chain joins TRBV27 and TRBJ2-1; TRBD2 might be the D (6 bases). The CDR3 has 14 residues. Trimming shortened V by 2 bases and J by 7 bases, and 12 bases separated the two germline ends. Germline assignment: CDR1 MNHEY and CDR2 SMNVEV (reference sequence). The CDR3 DNA reads TGTGCCAGCAGTTTACTTGCAGGGAGGAATGAGCAGTTCTTC. Amino acids: CASSLLAGRNEQFF.

V gene TRBV10-3 combines with J gene TRBJ1-6; D might be TRBD1 (5 bases). Per the germline V gene, CDR1 is ENHRY and CDR2 is SYGVKD. The CDR3 length is 15 residues. The ends were cut back, 3 bases at V and 9 bases at J, with 15 bases in the middle. The CDR3 DNA sequence: TGTGCCATCAGTGAATTAGGGGAGTCACCTTCACCCCTCCACTTT. Encoded protein: CAISELGESPSPLHF.

The genes are TRBV6-5 and TRBJ1-2; 7 bases fit TRBD1. This CDR3 contains 14 residues. J gave up 6 bases and V 8 bases, and 12 bases lay outside the gene matches. Germline assignment: CDR1 MNHEY and CDR2 SVGAGI. CDR3 region: CASYSETGRHGYTF. CDR3 DNA: TGTGCCAGCTACTCAGAGACAGGGAGACATGGCTACACCTTC.

The J gene is TRBJ1-5, the V gene TRBV6-5; unclear D gene. The CDR3 has 11 residues. V lost 8 bases and J lost 0, with 2 bases in between. The germline gives CDR1 MNHEY, CDR2 SVGAGI. DNA for the CDR3: TGTGCCAGCGGTAGCAATCAGCCCCAGCATTTT. Translating it yields CASGSNQPQHF.

The chain has TRBV6-2 or TRBV6-3 and TRBJ1-2; D remains ambiguous. The CDR3 runs to 14 residues. Germline V gene sequence: CDR1 MNHEY, CDR2 SVGEGT. Trimming took 3 bases from V and 4 from J, leaving 12 bases between them. The CDR3 nucleotides are TGTGCCAGCAGTTATTACGGGCCGGCCTATGGCTACACCTTC. It encodes CASSYYGPAYGYTF.

This clone was recorded only once. This chain joins TRBV7-3 and TRBJ2-3, with TRBD2 matching over 7 bases. J gave up 2 bases and V 4 bases, and 9 bases lay outside the gene matches. The CDR3 contains 16 residues. Germline CDR1 SGHTA, CDR2 FQGTGA. This chain's CDR3 is CASSSGAGRTTDTQYF. The CDR3 nucleotides are TGTGCCAGCAGCTCAGGAGCGGGACGAACCACAGATACGCAGTATTTT.

The rearrangement joins TRBV5-1 to TRBJ2-3; perhaps TRBD1 as D (6 bases). CDR1 and CDR2 from the germline V gene are SGHRS and YFSETQ. The CDR3 contains 14 residues. Deletions cut 2 bases from V and 2 bases from J, with 9 bases between. Here the CDR3 reads CASSFGQYTDTQYF. The CDR3 DNA reads as TGCGCCAGCAGCTTCGGACAGTACACAGATACGCAGTATTTT.

V is TRBV4-2 and J is TRBJ1-3; the match to TRBD1 covers 9 bases. Germline V lookup: CDR1 LGHNA, CDR2 YNFKEQ. This CDR3 has 16 residues. Trimming cost V 3 bases and J 0 bases; bases outside gene matches: 3. The CDR3 here is CASSQGQGSSGNTIYF. In DNA, the CDR3 is TGTGCCAGCAGCCAGGGACAGGGCTCCTCTGGAAACACCATATATTTT.

This sequence joins TRBV28 and TRBJ1-6; 7 bases map to TRBD1. This CDR3 region has 15 residues. CDR1 and CDR2 (germline): MDHEN, SYDVKM. V shed 5 bases, J shed 7 bases, and the junction held 8 bases outside the gene matches. The CDR3 DNA is TGTGCCAGCAGTCCGGCAACAGGGGCGAATTCACCCCTCCACTTT. Protein product: CASSPATGANSPLHF.

This clone was found once. With a much larger clone just one base away, this may be a read error. This sequence joins TRBV11-3 and TRBJ2-3, with D unclear. Germline CDR1 is SGHNT and CDR2 is YENEEA. This CDR3 comprises 13 residues. V was cut by 1 base and J by 2 bases, with 4 bases left in between. CDR3 sequence reads: CASSLGPTDTQYF. The CDR3 nucleotides read TGTGCCAGCAGCTTAGGTCCCACAGATACGCAGTATTTT.

The V and J genes are TRBV19 and TRBJ2-7; TRBD1 matches at 12 bases. The CDR3 extends over 16 amino acids. Germline V gene data show CDR1 as LNHDA and CDR2 as SQIVND (reference sequence). V lost 5 bases, J lost 3 bases, and 8 bases stayed unmatched. CDR3 sequence: CASSYSGTGGFYEQYF. In DNA form, the CDR3 reads TGTGCCAGTAGTTACTCCGGGACAGGGGGCTTCTACGAGCAGTACTTC.

CDR3 sequence: CASSLHRRQGIYGYTF. CDR3 DNA sequence: TGTGCCAGCAGCTTACACCGGCGGCAGGGAATCTATGGCTACACCTTC. V is TRBV7-9 and J is TRBJ1-2; tentative D call: TRBD1 (5 bases). Per germline, CDR1 SEHNR and CDR2 FQNEAQ (reference sequence). This CDR3 comprises 16 residues. Between the trimmed V and J ends, which lost 2 bases and 4 bases, there was a span of 17 bases.

The V and J genes are TRBV18 and TRBJ1-2, with TRBD1 matching over 9 bases. This CDR3 comprises 15 residues. Per germline, CDR1 KGHSH and CDR2 LQKENI. J lost 8 bases, V lost 1 base, and 8 bases had no gene match. This chain's CDR3 is CASSPQTGGASGYTF. The CDR3 DNA reads as TGTGCCAGCTCACCACAAACAGGGGGCGCGTCCGGCTACACCTTC.

This clone has more than one count but fewer than ten. The chain combines TRBV30 with TRBJ2-7; 9 nucleotides agree with TRBD2. This CDR3 contains 14 residues. The germline gives CDR1 GTSNPN, CDR2 SVGIG (reference sequence). J was trimmed by 4 bases and V by 5 bases; bases with no gene match: 9. The CDR3 sequence: CAWESKAGGYEQYF. CDR3 bases: TGTGCCTGGGAATCAAAAGCGGGGGGATACGAGCAGTACTTC.

This chain joins TRBV6-1 and TRBJ2-3, with no clear D. CDR3 length equals 16 residues. CDR1 and CDR2 (germline): MNHNS, SASEGT. V dropped 3 bases and J dropped 0 bases, with 13 bases sitting between them. The CDR3 DNA reads as TGTGCCAGCAGTGAGCCGATAGCTTCTAGCACAGATACGCAGTATTTT. It translates to CASSEPIASSTDTQYF.

V and J are TRBV2 and TRBJ1-2; 7 nucleotides align to TRBD1. Germline V gene data show CDR1 as SNHLY and CDR2 as FYNNEI. V lost 3 bases to trimming and J lost 8 bases; unmatched junction nucleotides: 9. The CDR3 spans 14 residues. CDR3 nucleotide sequence: TGTGCCAGCAGTGAGACAGGGTCGGTGGGAGGCTACACCTTC. Amino acid sequence: CASSETGSVGGYTF.

This clone was observed a few times. The V gene is TRBV3-1 (or the pseudogene TRBV3-2), the J gene TRBJ1-5; no reliable D call. From germline, CDR1 is LGHDT and CDR2 YNNKEL (reference sequence). The V gene lost 4 bases and the J gene lost 1 base, with 14 bases spanning the gap. The length of the CDR3 is 16 residues. The CDR3 bases are TGTGCCAGCAGCCGCGGCTCCGACATCAGCAATCAGCCCCAGCATTTT. Protein sequence: CASSRGSDISNQPQHF.

The chain's CDR3 is CASSLASGGAYNEQFF. CDR3 coding DNA: TGTGCCAGCAGCTTGGCGAGCGGGGGGGCCTACAATGAGCAGTTCTTC. The genes are TRBV5-8 and TRBJ2-1, with TRBD2 matching 10 bases. The length of the CDR3 is 16 residues. Germline V gene data show CDR1 as SGHTS and CDR2 as YDEGEE. Unmatched junction bases numbered 2, after V lost 0 bases and J lost 2 bases.

The rearrangement joins TRBV11-2 to TRBJ1-1; the D gene is possibly TRBD1 (6 bases). V was shortened by 2 bases and J by 1 base, with 17 bases between the two germline ends. Germline assignment: CDR1 SGHAT and CDR2 FQNNGV. The CDR3 contains 17 residues. For the CDR3, the DNA is TGTGCCAGCAGCTTAACCCCGGGACACCTAGGGAACACTGAAGCTTTCTTT. The encoded protein is CASSLTPGHLGNTEAFF.

This chain links TRBV13 with TRBJ1-4, with no clear D. The V and J ends lost 0 bases and 7 bases respectively, with 12 bases between them. Germline assignment: CDR1 PRHDT and CDR2 FYEKMQ (reference sequence). The CDR3 is 15 amino acids. The CDR3 here is CASSLGRRKGEKLFF. For the CDR3, the DNA is TGTGCCAGCAGCTTAGGCCGCCGTAAGGGTGAAAAACTGTTTTTT.

The chain couples TRBV3-1 (or the pseudogene TRBV3-2) to TRBJ1-6; D uncertain. V lost 0 bases and J 13 bases, leaving 16 bases between the germline ends. Germline CDR1 reads LGHDT; CDR2 reads YNNKEL (reference sequence). The CDR3 covers 15 residues. In DNA, the CDR3 is TGTGCCAGCAGCCAAGACCGCAGGTGGAATCTTCCCCTCCACTTT. Translated: CASSQDRRWNLPLHF.

This sequence joins TRBV6-1 and TRBJ1-2; 11 bases map to TRBD1. This CDR3 comprises 17 residues. Losses at the gene ends were 0 bases for V and 8 bases for J; bases not matched to a gene: 11. CDR1 is MNHNS, CDR2 SASEGT, per germline. CDR3 region: CASSEARTGGNRRGYTF. The CDR3 region has the DNA TGTGCCAGCAGTGAAGCGAGGACAGGGGGCAATCGGCGCGGCTACACCTTC.